This T cell receptor beta chain was sequenced in a study of blood T cell repertoires in COVID-19. In the study overall: Italy, Spain and the United States were the sources of the convalescent and acute COVID-19 samples. Sample material is recorded as cDNA or gDNA derived from T cells, B-cell-depleted T cells, or PBMCs.

This clone was observed once. In the original analysis: The assay estimated nucleated cells by amplifying reference gene primers. The data were produced by immunoSEQ multiplex PCR, yet TCRdb's version contains in-frame clones alone and is incomplete. D and trimming were read from the DNA, whereas the V and J calls and clone size are those reported in that table. The sample gives about 150,000 clones, more than 75% of which show up once; around 6.1% is in the top ten. Looked up from germline, CDR1 is SNHLY and CDR2 is FYNNEI. The CDR3 runs 12 residues. V dropped 5 bases and J dropped 7 bases, with 12 bases sitting between them.

The chain has TRBV2 and TRBJ2-7; the D gene is possibly TRBD2 (6 bases). Sequencing used peripheral blood. The TCR comes from an elderly man with acute or convalescent COVID-19. CDR3 protein: CASSWGVGEQYF. CDR3 nucleotides: TGTGCCAGCAGTTGGGGGGTTGGGGAGCAGTACTTC.